This TCR beta chain comes out of a study of T-cell memory formation after mild COVID-19. TCRdb used MiXCR to reprocess the 5' RACE reads, holding one entry per CDR3 protein. The sample includes roughly 450,000 distinct CDR3 sequences, roughly 20% seen only once; the top ten take around an eighth. CDR1 is LGHNA and CDR2 is YNFKEQ in the germline V gene. The CDR3 totals 15 residues. V trimming: 5 bases; J trimming: 5 bases; junction bases outside the gene matches: 8. The specimen sequenced was PBMCs or a T cell subset sorted from them (not recorded which). The chain combines TRBV4-2 with TRBJ1-1; 10 bases match TRBD1. The clonotype originates from an adult woman who had mild COVID-19 (a few samples of this study predate the infection). Cell type and time point are not known. This chain's CDR3 is CASSNRDRGKTEAFF. The CDR3 DNA sequence: TGTGCCAGCAGCAACCGGGACAGGGGCAAGACTGAAGCTTTCTTT.